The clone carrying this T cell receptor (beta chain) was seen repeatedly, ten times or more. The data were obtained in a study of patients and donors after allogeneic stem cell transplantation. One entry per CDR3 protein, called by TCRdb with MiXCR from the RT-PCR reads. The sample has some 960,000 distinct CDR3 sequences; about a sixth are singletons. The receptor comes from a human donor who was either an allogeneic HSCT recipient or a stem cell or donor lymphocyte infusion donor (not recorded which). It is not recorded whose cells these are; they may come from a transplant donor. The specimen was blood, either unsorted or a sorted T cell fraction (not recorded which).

CDR3 nucleotides: TGCAGCGTTCTCCCCGAAAAGACCCAGTACTTC. Amino acids: CSVLPEKTQYF. The rearrangement joins TRBV29-1 to TRBJ2-5; no clear D gene. The CDR3 loop spans 11 amino acids. Trimming took off 5 bases at V and 6 bases at J, with 10 bases between the two ends. The germline V gene encodes CDR1 SQVTM and CDR2 ANQGSEA.